A single T cell receptor beta chain is shown here with its context. Its matching antigen is unknown. These data belong to a study of T cell responses to AZD1222 COVID-19 vaccine. Study observations and caveats: Close to half of spike-specific TCRs reportedly recognize unmutated variant regions. Females outnumbered males among donors, who were mostly white British; clonal diversity was possibly underestimated. Regions 160-218 and 743-854 dominated among vaccine-associated CD4 TCRs spanning spike.

Clones were read by immunoSEQ multiplex PCR, and TCRdb kept only the in-frame ones, dropping some. The table lists about 94,000 clones, approximately 91% of them singletons. The V gene's germline CDR1 is KGHSH and CDR2 LQKENI. The CDR3 spans 14 residues. Germline trimming cut 3 bases from V and 9 bases from J; bases unmatched to any gene: 4. The chain uses TRBV18 and TRBJ2-1; 11 bases are a match to TRBD1. This sequence originates from an adult in good health. Source: peripheral blood, taken on day 0 of AZD1222 vaccination. CDR3 loop: CASSPKDRGPEQFF. The CDR3 region has the DNA TGTGCCAGCTCACCGAAGGACAGGGGGCCTGAGCAGTTCTTC.